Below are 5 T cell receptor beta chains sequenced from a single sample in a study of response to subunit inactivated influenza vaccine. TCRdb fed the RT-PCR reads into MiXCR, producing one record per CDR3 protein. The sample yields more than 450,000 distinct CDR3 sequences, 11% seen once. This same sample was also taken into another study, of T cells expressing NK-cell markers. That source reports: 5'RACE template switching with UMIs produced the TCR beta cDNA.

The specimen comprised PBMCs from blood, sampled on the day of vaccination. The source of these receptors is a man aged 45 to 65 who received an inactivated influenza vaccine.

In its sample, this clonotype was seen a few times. CDR3 DNA: TGTGCCAGCAGCTTGGATTTAAGGGAGACCCAGTACTTC. Encoded protein: CASSLDLRETQYF. The V call is TRBV5-6, the J call TRBJ2-5; D remains ambiguous. Trimming removed 0 bases from V and 5 bases from J, with 8 bases in between. Germline CDR1 is SGHDT and CDR2 is YYEEEE. This CDR3 is built from 13 residues. The variable domain in full, completed from reference TRBV5-6 and TRBJ2-5, reads DAGVTQSPTHLIKTRGQQVTLRCSPKSGHDTVSWYQQALGQGPQFIFQYYEEEERQRGNFPDRFSGHQFPNYSSELNVNALLLGDSALYLCASSLDLRETQYFGPGTRLLVL.

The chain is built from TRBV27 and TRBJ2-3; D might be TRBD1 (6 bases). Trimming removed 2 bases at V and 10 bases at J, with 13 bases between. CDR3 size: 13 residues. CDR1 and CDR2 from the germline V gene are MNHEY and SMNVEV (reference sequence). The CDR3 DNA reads TGTGCCAGCAGTTTAGTTGAACGACAGGCGCAGTATTTT. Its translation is CASSLVERQAQYF.

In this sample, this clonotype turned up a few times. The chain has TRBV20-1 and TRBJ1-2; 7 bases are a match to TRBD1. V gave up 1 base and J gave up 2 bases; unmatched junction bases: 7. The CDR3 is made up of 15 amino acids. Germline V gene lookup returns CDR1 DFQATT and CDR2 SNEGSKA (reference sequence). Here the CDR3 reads CSARVPAGGNYGYTF. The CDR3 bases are TGCAGTGCTAGAGTCCCCGCAGGGGGGAACTATGGCTACACCTTC.

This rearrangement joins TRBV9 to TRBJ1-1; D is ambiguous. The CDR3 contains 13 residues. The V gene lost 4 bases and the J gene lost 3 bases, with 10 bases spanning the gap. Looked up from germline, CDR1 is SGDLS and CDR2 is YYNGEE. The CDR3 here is CASSKALDTEAFF. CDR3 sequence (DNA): TGTGCCAGCAGCAAAGCCTTGGACACTGAAGCTTTCTTT.

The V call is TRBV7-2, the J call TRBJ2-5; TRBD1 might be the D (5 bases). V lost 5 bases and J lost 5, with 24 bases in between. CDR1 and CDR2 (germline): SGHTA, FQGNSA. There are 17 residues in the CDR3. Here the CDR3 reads CASSLTYRTRASETQYF. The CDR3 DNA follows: TGTGCCAGCAGCCTAACGTACAGGACCCGGGCCTCGGAGACCCAGTACTTC.